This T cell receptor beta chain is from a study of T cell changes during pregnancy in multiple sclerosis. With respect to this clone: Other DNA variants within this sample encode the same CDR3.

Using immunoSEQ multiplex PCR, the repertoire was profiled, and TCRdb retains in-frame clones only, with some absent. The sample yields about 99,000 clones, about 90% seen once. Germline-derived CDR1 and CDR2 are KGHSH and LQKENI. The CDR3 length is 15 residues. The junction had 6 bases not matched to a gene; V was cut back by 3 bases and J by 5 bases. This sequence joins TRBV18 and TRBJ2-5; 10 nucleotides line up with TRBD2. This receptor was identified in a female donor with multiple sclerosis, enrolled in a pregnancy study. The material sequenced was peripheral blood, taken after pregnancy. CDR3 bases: TGTGCCAGCTCACCCCAGCGGGAGGGCCTCGAGACCCAGTACTTC. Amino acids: CASSPQREGLETQYF. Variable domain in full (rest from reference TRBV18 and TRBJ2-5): NAGVMQNPRHLVRRRGQEARLRCSPMKGHSHVYWYRQLPEEGLKFMVYLQKENIIDESGMPKERFSAEFPKEGPSILRIQQVVRGDSAAYFCASSPQREGLETQYFGPGTRLLVL.